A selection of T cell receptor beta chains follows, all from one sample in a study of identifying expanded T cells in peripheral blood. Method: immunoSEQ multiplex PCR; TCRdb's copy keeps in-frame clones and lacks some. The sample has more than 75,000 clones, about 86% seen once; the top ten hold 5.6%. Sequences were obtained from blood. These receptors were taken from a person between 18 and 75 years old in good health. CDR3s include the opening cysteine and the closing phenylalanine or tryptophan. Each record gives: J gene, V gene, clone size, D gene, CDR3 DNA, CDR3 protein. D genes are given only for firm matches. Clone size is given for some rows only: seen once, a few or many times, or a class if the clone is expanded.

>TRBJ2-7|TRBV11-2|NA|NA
TGTGCCAGCAGCTTCGGGATACGAAGAGGCTCGTACGAGCAGTACTTC
CASSFGIRRGSYEQYF
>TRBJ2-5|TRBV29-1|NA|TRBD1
TGCAGCGTGTCGACAGGGGTAATCGAGACCCAGTACTTC
CSVSTGVIETQYF
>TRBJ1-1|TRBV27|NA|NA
TGTGCCAGCAGTTTATCGGGGTACATGAACACTGAAGCTTTCTTT
CASSLSGYMNTEAFF
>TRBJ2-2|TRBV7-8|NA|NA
TGTGCCAGCAGCTTAGCCGGGCCGAACACCGGGGAGCTGTTTTTT
CASSLAGPNTGELFF
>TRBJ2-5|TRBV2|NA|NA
TGTGCCAGCAGTGACTCCCTAGAATGGAGGGAGACCCAGTACTTC
CASSDSLEWRETQYF
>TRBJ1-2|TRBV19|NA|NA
TGTGCCAGTAGGGATAGCCGTGAGGCGGTCGAGCCCGTTCTCTATGGCTACACCTTC
CASRDSREAVEPVLYGYTF
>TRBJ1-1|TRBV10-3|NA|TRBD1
TGTGCCATCAGGACAGGGAACTTCAACACTGAAGCTTTCTTT
CAIRTGNFNTEAFF
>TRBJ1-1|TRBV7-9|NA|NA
TGTGCCAGCAGCGTTGGCCTCAATGAAGCTTTCTTT
CASSVGLNEAFF
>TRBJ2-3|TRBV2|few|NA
TGTGCCAGCAGAGCTGCAGGGGGCACAGATACGCAGTATTTT
CASRAAGGTDTQYF
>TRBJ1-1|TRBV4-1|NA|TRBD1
TGCGCCAGCAGCCGATTACAGGGGGCCGACACTGAAGCTTTCTTT
CASSRLQGADTEAFF
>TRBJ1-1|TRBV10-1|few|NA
TGCGCCAGAGGATCGGGGGACACTGAAGCTTTCTTT
CARGSGDTEAFF
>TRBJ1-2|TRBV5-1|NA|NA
TGCGCCAGCAGTCAGGACAATCTGAGGTCCTATGGCTACACCTTC
CASSQDNLRSYGYTF
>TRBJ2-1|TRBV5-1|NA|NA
TGCGCCAGCAGCTTGCGGCCGAATGAGCAGTTCTTC
CASSLRPNEQFF
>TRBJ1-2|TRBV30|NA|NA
TGTGCCTGGAGTGTCTCCGGATCTAGCCGCGGTGGCTACACCTTC
CAWSVSGSSRGGYTF
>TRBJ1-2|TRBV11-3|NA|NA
TGTGCCAGCAGTTCTGGGGGGTCTGGGCACTATGGCTACACCTTC
CASSSGGSGHYGYTF
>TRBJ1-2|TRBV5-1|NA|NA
TGCGCCAGCAGCTTTCAACTCCGGGACACGGAGAGGAGCGGCTACACCTTC
CASSFQLRDTERSGYTF
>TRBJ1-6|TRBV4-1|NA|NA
TGCGCCAGCAGCCCCTCGGTTCTTGATAATTCACCCCTCCACTTT
CASSPSVLDNSPLHF